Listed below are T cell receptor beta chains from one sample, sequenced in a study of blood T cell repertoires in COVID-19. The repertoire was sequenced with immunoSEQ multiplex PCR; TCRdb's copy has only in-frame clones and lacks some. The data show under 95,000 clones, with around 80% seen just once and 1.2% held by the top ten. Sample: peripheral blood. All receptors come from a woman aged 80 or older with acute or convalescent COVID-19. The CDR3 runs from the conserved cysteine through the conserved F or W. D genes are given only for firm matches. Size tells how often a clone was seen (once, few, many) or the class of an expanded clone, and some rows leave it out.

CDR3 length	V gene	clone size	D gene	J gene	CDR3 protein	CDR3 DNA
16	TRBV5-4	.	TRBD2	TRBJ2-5	CASSRWTSGRAETQYF	TGTGCCAGCAGCCGGTGGACTAGCGGGAGGGCGGAGACCCAGTACTTC
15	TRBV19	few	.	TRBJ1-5	CASTKDRQRNQPQHF	TGTGCCAGTACAAAAGACAGGCAACGGAATCAGCCCCAGCATTTT
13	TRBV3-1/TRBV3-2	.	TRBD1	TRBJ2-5	CASSRTGAETQYF	TGTGCCAGCAGCCGGACAGGGGCTGAGACCCAGTACTTC
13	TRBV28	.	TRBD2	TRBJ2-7	CATGTGGPNEQYF	TGTGCCACCGGGACGGGAGGGCCTAACGAGCAGTACTTC
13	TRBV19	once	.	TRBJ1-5	CASSETDNQPQHF	TGTGCCAGTAGCGAGACAGACAATCAGCCCCAGCATTTT
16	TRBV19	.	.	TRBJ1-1	CASSSRVSPLNTEAFF	TGTGCCAGTAGTTCCCGGGTCAGTCCCTTGAACACTGAAGCTTTCTTT
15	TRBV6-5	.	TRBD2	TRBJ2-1	CASSTNSGRAGEQFF	TGTGCCAGCAGTACGAATAGCGGGAGGGCCGGGGAGCAGTTCTTC
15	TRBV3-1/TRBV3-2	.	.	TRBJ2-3	CASSQVFRGTDTQYF	TGTGCCAGCAGCCAAGTGTTTCGAGGCACAGATACGCAGTATTTT
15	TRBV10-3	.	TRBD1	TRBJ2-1	CAIAPGQGTYNEQFF	TGTGCCATCGCCCCTGGACAGGGGACCTACAATGAGCAGTTCTTC
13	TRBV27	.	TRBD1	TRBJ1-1	CASSSDRGREAFF	TGTGCCAGCAGTTCTGACAGGGGGCGGGAAGCTTTCTTT
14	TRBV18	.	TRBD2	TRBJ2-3	CASSPRTSGSTQYF	TGTGCCAGCTCACCGCGGACTAGCGGGAGCACGCAGTATTTT
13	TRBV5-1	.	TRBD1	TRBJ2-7	CASRDREEGEQYF	TGCGCCAGCAGGGACAGGGAAGAGGGCGAGCAGTACTTC
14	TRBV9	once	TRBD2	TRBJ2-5	CASSVGGTQETQYF	TGTGCCAGCAGCGTCGGGGGGACCCAAGAGACCCAGTACTTC
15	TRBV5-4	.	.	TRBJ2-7	CASSLGGRGQYEQYF	TGTGCCAGCAGCTTGGGTGGCAGGGGCCAATACGAGCAGTACTTC